This T cell receptor (beta chain) was sequenced during a study of T cell responses to AZD1222 COVID-19 vaccine. General study points: The donors showed a predominance of white British ancestry and of females, with possible underestimation of clonal diversity. The study sampled repertoires only after the peak T cell response.

This clone was recorded only once. Its antigen remains unidentified. The CDR3 has 16 residues. The ends were cut back, 0 bases at V and 7 bases at J, with 17 bases in the middle. Germline values: CDR1 SGDLS, CDR2 YYNGEE. Some clones are missing from TCRdb's copy, which holds only in-frame ones; the method was immunoSEQ multiplex PCR. Altogether roughly 180,000 clones are present, 75% to 90% being singletons, with the ten largest covering 2.5% to 3%. V is TRBV9 and J is TRBJ2-1; D gene uncertain. This sequence was found in an adult in good health. Sequenced material: peripheral blood, taken on day 0 of MenACWY control vaccination. The chain's CDR3 is CASSVGALDPRNEQFF. The CDR3 bases are TGTGCCAGCAGCGTAGGGGCTTTGGATCCGAGGAATGAGCAGTTCTTC.